A selection of T cell receptor beta chains follows, all from one sample in a study of CD8+ T cells in alopecia areata. Some clones are missing from TCRdb's copy, which holds only in-frame ones; the method was immunoSEQ multiplex PCR. Among 34,000 or so clones, roughly half were seen once, and the ten largest hold around 38%. The specimen sequenced was NKG2D-high CD8+ T cells sorted from blood. Receptors originate from a human donor with alopecia areata. Each CDR3 is given with its conserved first and last residue. Each record gives: V gene, D gene, J gene, clone size, CDR3 DNA, CDR3 protein. A D gene is named only where the DNA matches it firmly. A row's size may be missing; if present it is once, few, many or a size class.

TRBV19	NA	TRBJ1-5	NA	TGTGCCAGTAGTATTGTAAAGACAGGCAATCAGCCCCAGCATTTT	CASSIVKTGNQPQHF
TRBV6-5	NA	TRBJ2-7	NA	TGTGCCAGCAACTTCGGGGGCACGGACGAGCAGTACTTC	CASNFGGTDEQYF
TRBV7-3	NA	TRBJ2-7	NA	TGTGCCAGCCTCCCCCCCCCGGGACGCGAGACCTACGAGCAGTACTTC	CASLPPPGRETYEQYF
TRBV27	NA	TRBJ2-1	NA	TGTGCCAGCCAGAGACCACCATACTCTTACAATGAGCAGTTCTTC	CASQRPPYSYNEQFF
TRBV11-3	NA	TRBJ2-1	NA	TGTGCCAGCAGCTTAGAGGGCAGCCTTAACAATGAGCAGTTCTTC	CASSLEGSLNNEQFF
TRBV2	TRBD1	TRBJ2-7	NA	TGTGCCAGCAGGCAAAGCCCGGGACAGGGTTTCTCCTACGAGCAGTACTTC	CASRQSPGQGFSYEQYF
TRBV27	NA	TRBJ2-5	NA	TGTGCCAGCAGTCTTGGACCGGTTAGGGAGACCCAGTACTTC	CASSLGPVRETQYF
TRBV28	NA	TRBJ2-5	NA	TGTGCCAGCAGTTTAATGGGGGGCCGGCAAGAGACCCAGTACTTC	CASSLMGGRQETQYF
TRBV27	NA	TRBJ1-1	few	TGTGCCAGCAGTACGGGACAGAACACTGAAGCTTTCTTT	CASSTGQNTEAFF
TRBV7-9	NA	TRBJ1-2	NA	TGTGCCAGCATCGAAGGACAACCCCAGAGGGGCTACACCTTC	CASIEGQPQRGYTF
TRBV27	TRBD1	TRBJ1-5	NA	TGTGCCAGCAGCCGCCGGGGACAGGGGGCGCGAAGGGATCAGCCCCAGCATTTT	CASSRRGQGARRDQPQHF
TRBV29-1	TRBD2	TRBJ2-2	NA	TGCAGCGTTGAACAAGGAGGAGTAGCGGGAGGGCACGGGGAGCTGTTTTTT	CSVEQGGVAGGHGELFF
TRBV6-5	NA	TRBJ2-1	once	TGTGCCAGCAGTTACTTCGGGGGCAATGAGCAGTTCTTC	CASSYFGGNEQFF
TRBV28	NA	TRBJ1-1	NA	TGTGCCAGCAGTTTCCGGGGCGGGAACACTGAAGCTTTCTTT	CASSFRGGNTEAFF
TRBV13	NA	TRBJ2-7	NA	TGTGCCAGCAGCCACCACGGCCTAGGGGTCTACGAGCAGTACTTC	CASSHHGLGVYEQYF
TRBV5-4	TRBD2	TRBJ2-7	NA	TGTGCCAGCAGCCAGCGGGGAACGGATTCCTACGAGCAGTACTTC	CASSQRGTDSYEQYF
TRBV13	TRBD1	TRBJ2-3	NA	TGTGCCAGCAGCTTAGGACAGGGGGCGCCCAATACGCAGTATTTT	CASSLGQGAPNTQYF
TRBV25-1	NA	TRBJ1-4	NA	TGTGCCAGCAGTGGTCGTGGCCCAACTAATGAAAAACTGTTTTTT	CASSGRGPTNEKLFF
TRBV19	TRBD1	TRBJ2-7	NA	TGTGCCACCTCGACAGGGCACGAGCAGTACTTC	CATSTGHEQYF
TRBV18	NA	TRBJ1-5	NA	TGTGCCAGCTCACTGACAGGCCTGGGTCTCCAGCCCCAGCATTTT	CASSLTGLGLQPQHF
TRBV28	NA	TRBJ2-7	few	TGTGCCAGCAGCTTACTGTACGAGCAGTACTTC	CASSLLYEQYF
TRBV28	NA	TRBJ1-1	NA	TGTGCCAGCAGTTCAACCCAAGGTCACGTAGAAGCTTTCTTT	CASSSTQGHVEAFF
TRBV27	NA	TRBJ2-5	NA	TGTGCCAGCAGCTTGAGTCAGGGGGGAGAGACCCAGTACTTC	CASSLSQGGETQYF
TRBV7-9	NA	TRBJ2-7	few	TGTGCCAGCAGCTCCCCCTACGAGCAGTACTTC	CASSSPYEQYF
TRBV9	TRBD1	TRBJ1-2	NA	TGTGCCAGCAGCGTAGATCAGGGGGCGAGAGGCTACACCTTC	CASSVDQGARGYTF
TRBV19	NA	TRBJ1-1	NA	TGTGCCAGCCAAATGGGTTTGGGAGGCACTGAAGCTTTCTTT	CASQMGLGGTEAFF
TRBV13	NA	TRBJ1-1	NA	TGTGCCAGCAGCCCCCGTAAGCGCCGGGGGGCGAGTGAAGCTTTCTTT	CASSPRKRRGASEAFF
TRBV27	NA	TRBJ1-1	few	TGTGCCAGCAGCCATTCCTTGACGGGGAACACTGAAGCTTTCTTT	CASSHSLTGNTEAFF
TRBV7-9	TRBD1	TRBJ1-2	NA	TGTGCCAGCAGCTCAAATACAGGGGACGAGAACTATGGCTACACCTTC	CASSSNTGDENYGYTF
TRBV4-3	TRBD1	TRBJ2-1	NA	TGCGCCAGCAGCCAAGTCGAGGGGGCAGGCTTCTACAATGAGCAGTTCTTC	CASSQVEGAGFYNEQFF
TRBV2	NA	TRBJ1-1	NA	TGTGCCAGCCGAAAAATGGGGAACACTGAAGCTTTCTTT	CASRKMGNTEAFF
TRBV13	NA	TRBJ2-1	NA	TGTGCCAGCAGCTTAGGGCGCAGCAACAATGAGCAGTTCTTC	CASSLGRSNNEQFF
TRBV7-9	TRBD2	TRBJ2-3	NA	TGTGCCAGCAGCTGGCGATTAGCGGGAGAACCAGATACGCAGTATTTT	CASSWRLAGEPDTQYF
TRBV5-4	TRBD2	TRBJ2-1	NA	TGTGCCAGCACCAATAGCGGGGGCACCTACAATGAGCAGTTCTTC	CASTNSGGTYNEQFF